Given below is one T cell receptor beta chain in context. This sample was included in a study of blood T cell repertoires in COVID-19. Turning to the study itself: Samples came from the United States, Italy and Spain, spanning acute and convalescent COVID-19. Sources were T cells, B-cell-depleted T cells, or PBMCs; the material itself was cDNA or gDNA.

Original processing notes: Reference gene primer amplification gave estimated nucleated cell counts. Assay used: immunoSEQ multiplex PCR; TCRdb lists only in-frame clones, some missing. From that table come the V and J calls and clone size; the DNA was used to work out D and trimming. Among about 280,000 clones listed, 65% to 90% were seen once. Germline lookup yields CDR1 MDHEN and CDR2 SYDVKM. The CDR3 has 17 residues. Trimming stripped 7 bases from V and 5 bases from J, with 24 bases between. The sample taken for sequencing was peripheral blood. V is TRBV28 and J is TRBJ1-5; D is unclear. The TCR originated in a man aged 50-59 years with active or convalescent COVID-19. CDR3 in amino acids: CASIGGGSPSRYQPQHF. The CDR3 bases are TGTGCCAGCATAGGAGGTGGCAGCCCGAGCAGATATCAGCCCCAGCATTTT.